The 14 T cell receptor beta chains given below trace back to one sample, sequenced in a study of T cell responses to AZD1222 COVID-19 vaccine (dated by TCRdb to about 2021). Library method: the immunoSEQ multiplex PCR assay. TCRdb stores this immuneACCESS table with in-frame sequences only. Part of the clones is absent; in the studies checked, under half of the shortfall reflects unresolved V genes, and no reason is known for the rest. For this sample the table gives more than 85,000 clones, of which around nine tenths were detected only once. The ten top clones hold 16% of the sample. The time point label on this specimen signifies: about 28 days (+/-7) after the second vaccine dose. The specimen was peripheral blood, collected 28 days after the second AZD1222 dose. These receptors came from an adult who received the AZD1222 COVID-19 vaccine.

The chain recombines TRBV19 with TRBJ1-6; D unresolved. Germline V gene sequence: CDR1 LNHDA, CDR2 SQIVND (reference sequence). Trimming removed 7 bases from V and 0 bases from J, with 10 bases in between. The CDR3 consists of 15 residues. The CDR3 here is CASTQQSSYNSPLHF. In DNA form, the CDR3 reads TGTGCCAGTACCCAACAGAGCTCCTATAATTCACCCCTCCACTTT.

The rearrangement links TRBV7-2 to TRBJ2-3; D gene unclear. V lost 8 bases to trimming and J lost 2 bases, with 14 bases between them. In germline, CDR1 is SGHTA, CDR2 FQGNSA. The CDR3 consists of 14 residues. Here the CDR3 reads CASSPKRHTDTQYF. In DNA, the CDR3 is TGTGCCAGCTCCCCTAAACGCCACACAGATACGCAGTATTTT.

The chain recombines TRBV29-1 with TRBJ2-5, with a weak D call TRBD1 (5 bases). Trimming removed 6 bases from V and 4 bases from J, with 12 bases in between. The germline CDR1 and CDR2 sequences are SQVTM and ANQGSEA. This CDR3 spans 12 amino acids. The CDR3 sequence: CSVDGAPETQYF. The CDR3 nucleotides are TGCAGCGTAGATGGGGCCCCAGAGACCCAGTACTTC.

The chain carries TRBV6-6 and TRBJ1-3; no clear D gene. This CDR3 is built from 15 residues. Germline CDR1 and CDR2: MNHNY and SVGAGI (reference sequence). The ends were cut back, 5 bases at V and 0 bases at J, with 11 bases in the middle. This CDR3 is CASSRPQDSGNTIYF. For the CDR3, the DNA is TGTGCCAGCAGTAGACCGCAGGACTCTGGAAACACCATATATTTT.

The chain links TRBV28 to TRBJ1-3; 9 nucleotides match TRBD1. The ends lost 10 bases at V and 1 base at J; junction bases unmatched: 11. This CDR3 region has 16 residues. The germline CDR1 and CDR2 sequences are MDHEN and SYDVKM. The CDR3 nucleotides read TGTGCCACGAGAGGGACAGGGACAGAATCTGGAAACACCATATATTTT. Protein: CATRGTGTESGNTIYF.

The chain is built from TRBV7-2 and TRBJ1-2; a weak D match, TRBD1 (5 bases). Germline V CDR1 and CDR2: SGHTA, FQGNSA. This CDR3 region has 14 residues. Trimming stripped 0 bases from V and 2 bases from J, with 7 bases between. DNA for the CDR3: TGTGCCAGCAGCTTAGCGGGGGACAACTATGGCTACACCTTC. This sequence encodes CASSLAGDNYGYTF.

The chain links TRBV3-1 (or the pseudogene TRBV3-2) to TRBJ1-1; possible D gene TRBD1, 5 bases. The V and J ends lost 4 bases and 10 bases respectively, with 10 bases between them. Germline CDR1 is LGHDT and CDR2 is YNNKEL (reference sequence). The CDR3 runs 11 residues. CDR3 sequence reads: CASSRGAGAFF. The CDR3 nucleotides are TGTGCCAGCAGCCGAGGGGCAGGAGCTTTCTTT.

This clone is deemed medium-sized. This chain connects TRBV12-3 or TRBV12-4 to TRBJ2-7, with D possibly being TRBD2 (5 bases). V was clipped by 10 bases and J by 7 bases, with 14 bases between them. The CDR3 contains 11 residues. The chain's CDR3 is CAIALGAEQYF. CDR3 nucleotide sequence: TGTGCCATCGCCCTGGGAGCAGAGCAGTACTTC.

The CDR3 DNA follows: TGTGCCAGCAGCCTGACCGCCACAGATACGCAGTATTTT. It codes for CASSLTATDTQYF. This rearrangement joins TRBV12-3 or TRBV12-4 to TRBJ2-3; the D is unclear. The length of the CDR3 is 13 residues. Between the trimmed V and J ends, which lost 6 bases and 2 bases, there was a span of 9 bases.

The V gene is TRBV14, the J gene TRBJ1-1; D gene ambiguous. Trimming cost V 4 bases and J 1 base, with 13 bases left between them. Germline V gene lookup returns CDR1 SGHDN and CDR2 FVKESK. This CDR3 spans 15 amino acids. Here the CDR3 reads CASSPFGGRNTEAFF. The CDR3 DNA reads TGTGCCAGCAGCCCCTTCGGCGGGCGGAACACTGAAGCTTTCTTT.

This chain uses TRBV19 with TRBJ1-2, with D tentatively TRBD1 (6 bases). CDR1 is LNHDA and CDR2 is SQIVND in the germline V gene (reference sequence). V was pared by 1 base and J by 6 bases, with 18 bases between. This CDR3 contains 16 residues. CDR3 DNA sequence: TGTGCCAGTAGTATAGTCGGCTCGAGACAGGAGGATGGCTACACCTTC. It yields the protein CASSIVGSRQEDGYTF.

The V and J genes are TRBV18 and TRBJ1-5; D remains ambiguous. The CDR3 is 14 residues long. Per germline, CDR1 KGHSH and CDR2 LQKENI. Trimming stripped 3 bases from V and 3 bases from J, with 9 bases between. The CDR3 is CASSPRRINQPQHF. CDR3 nucleotides: TGTGCCAGCTCACCCCGACGGATCAATCAGCCCCAGCATTTT.

This chain links TRBV19 with TRBJ1-2; D remains unclear. The CDR3 totals 15 residues. The germline CDR1 and CDR2 sequences are LNHDA and SQIVND (reference sequence). V gave up 6 bases and J gave up 2 bases, with 16 bases separating them. CDR3 DNA: TGTGCCAGTAGCGAACCGGGAGGGTCCAACTATGGCTACACCTTC. Translated: CASSEPGGSNYGYTF.

This clone was counted ten times or more. This sample also contains other DNA sequences that code for the same CDR3. The chain joins TRBV30 to TRBJ1-5; D is undetermined. V lost 3 bases and J lost 0, with 6 bases in between. Germline assignment: CDR1 GTSNPN and CDR2 SVGIG (reference sequence). There are 13 residues in the CDR3. For the CDR3, the DNA is TGTGCCTGGAGCCGCAATAGCAATCAGCCCCAGCATTTT. This encodes CAWSRNSNQPQHF.